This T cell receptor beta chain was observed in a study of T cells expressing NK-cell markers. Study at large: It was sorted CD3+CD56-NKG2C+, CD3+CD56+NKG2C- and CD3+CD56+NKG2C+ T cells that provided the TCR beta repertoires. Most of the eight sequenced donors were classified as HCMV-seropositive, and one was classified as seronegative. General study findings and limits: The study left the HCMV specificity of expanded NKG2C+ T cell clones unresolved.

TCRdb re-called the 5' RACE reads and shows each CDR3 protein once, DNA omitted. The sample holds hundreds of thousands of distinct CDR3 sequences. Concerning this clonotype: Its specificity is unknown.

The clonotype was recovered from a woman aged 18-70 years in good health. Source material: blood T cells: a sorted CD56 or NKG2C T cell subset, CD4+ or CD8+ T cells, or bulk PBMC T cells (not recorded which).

The CDR3 is CATSTTGTVNTEAFF. The chain has TRBV24-1 and TRBJ1-1; TCRdb lists TRBD1, though no DNA is available to test this call. The CDR3 is made up of 15 amino acids. CDR1 and CDR2 (germline): KGHDR, SFDVKD.